The following is a T cell receptor beta chain sequence with its context. What it binds is unknown. The method was immunoSEQ multiplex PCR; TCRdb's version includes in-frame clones alone and lacks a portion of them. The table has under 140,000 clones, more than 90% seen once. Trimming cost V 3 bases and J 0 bases, with 15 bases left between them. The CDR3 has 17 amino acids. Germline-derived CDR1 and CDR2 are SEHNR and FQNEAQ (reference sequence). This record comes from a study of T cell responses to AZD1222 COVID-19 vaccine. Overall study findings and caveats: White British people made up most donors, females outnumbered males, and clonal diversity was possibly underestimated.

The sequence came from an adult who received the AZD1222 COVID-19 vaccine. The chain recombines TRBV7-9 with TRBJ1-5; D call uncertain. The sequenced sample was peripheral blood, obtained 28 days after the second AZD1222 dose. The CDR3 coding sequence is TGTGCCAGCAGCTTTTTGGGCGGAGCCGATAGCAATCAGCCCCAGCATTTT. Translated, it gives CASSFLGGADSNQPQHF.